This TCR beta chain was recovered during a study of radiation and T cells in renal cell carcinoma. Comment on this clone: An end of the junction differs from the germline gene, which may be a read error.

The CDR3 loop spans 17 amino acids. Germline V lookup: CDR1 SGDLS, CDR2 YYNGEE. Measured with immunoSEQ multiplex PCR; TCRdb has only the in-frame clones, and not every one. The sample records roughly 45,000 clones, roughly 82% being singletons. The time point here: blood 4 weeks post-SBRT, at nephrectomy. Treatment reported: 15 Gy SBRT to primary tumor, nephrectomy 4 weeks later. This rearrangement joins TRBV9 to TRBJ1-2, with D possibly TRBD1 on 5 matching bases. The sample here was blood, taken from a patient whose treatment included radiotherapy and nephrectomy. This clonotype was obtained from a woman in her seventies with renal cell carcinoma. Here the CDR3 DNA reads TGTGCCAGCAGCGTCGGAGGGGCGGCCGGGTCGTTGGATGGGTACACCTTC. As protein: CASSVGGAAGSLDGYTF.